This TCR beta chain was identified in a study of shared clonotypes between healthy human individuals. Study-level points and caveats: Collection of samples was limited to blood; tissue repertoires likely differ.

Libraries were prepared by immunoSEQ multiplex PCR; TCRdb keeps only in-frame clonotypes and omits some of them. The sample holds around 2,100,000 clones, approximately 95% seen once. Terminally differentiated effector memory CD45RA+ cells were left out of the naive CD8 fraction, which was CD45RO-negative and positively selected for CCR7. The length of the CDR3 is 15 residues. CDR1 and CDR2 (germline): SEHNR, FQNEAQ (reference sequence). Germline trimming cut 5 bases from V and 3 bases from J; bases unmatched to any gene: 6. Concerning this clone itself: What it binds is unknown.

The TCR originated in a man aged 18 to 29 in good health. Input material: naive CD8+ T cells sorted from blood. This sequence joins TRBV7-9 and TRBJ2-7, with TRBD1 matching over 11 bases. The CDR3 sequence: CASSQGTGGLYEQYF. CDR3 nucleotide sequence: TGTGCCAGCAGCCAAGGGACAGGGGGGCTCTACGAGCAGTACTTC.